Below are 11 T cell receptor beta chains sequenced from a single sample in a study of identifying expanded T cells in peripheral blood. Using immunoSEQ multiplex PCR, the repertoire was profiled, and TCRdb retains in-frame clones only, with some absent. This table holds 95,000 to 100,000 clones, around 88% found once. The sample taken for sequencing was blood. These TCRs come from a person between 18 and 70 years old in good health.

The chain joins TRBV6-6 to TRBJ1-5; 7 bases agree with TRBD1. Germline CDR1 is MNHNY and CDR2 is SVGAGI (reference sequence). The V and J ends lost 7 bases and 5 bases, in that order; junction bases with no gene match: 5. The CDR3 runs to 13 residues. CDR3 bases: TGTGCCAGCACCCAGGGGGTGGATCAGCCCCAGCATTTT. Translating gives CASTQGVDQPQHF.

Note on this clone: Germline and junction disagree at one end, which may indicate a read error. The gene calls are TRBV5-1 and TRBJ1-6; 8 nucleotides align to TRBD1. Germline lookup yields CDR1 SGHRS and CDR2 YFSETQ. The CDR3 sequence is 15 residues long. DNA of the CDR3: TGTGCCAGCAGCGTCCGACAGGGGTATAATTCACCCCTCCACTTT. Its translation: CASSVRQGYNSPLHF.

The chain couples TRBV5-6 to TRBJ2-3; no firm D call. V lost 3 bases to trimming and J lost 6 bases, with 8 bases between them. The V gene's germline CDR1 is SGHDT and CDR2 YYEEEE. The length of the CDR3 is 12 residues. The CDR3 DNA is TGTGCCAGCAGCTCTTTAGAGGATACGCAGTATTTT. This translates into CASSSLEDTQYF. Supplemented by reference TRBV5-6 and TRBJ2-3, the full variable domain reads DAGVTQSPTHLIKTRGQQVTLRCSPKSGHDTVSWYQQALGQGPQFIFQYYEEEERQRGNFPDRFSGHQFPNYSSELNVNALLLGDSALYLCASSSLEDTQYFGPGTRLTVL.

V gene TRBV30 combines with J gene TRBJ1-1; 7 bases map to TRBD1. The CDR3 contains 13 residues. V gave up 4 bases and J gave up 5 bases; unmatched junction bases: 7. Germline V gene lookup returns CDR1 GTSNPN and CDR2 SVGIG (reference sequence). The CDR3 protein is CAWMGQSSTEAFF. As DNA, the CDR3 is TGTGCCTGGATGGGACAGTCATCTACTGAAGCTTTCTTT.

The chain joins TRBV5-6 to TRBJ1-2, with unresolved D. Germline V gene data show CDR1 as SGHDT and CDR2 as YYEEEE. The CDR3 contains 12 residues. V lost 4 bases to trimming and J lost 7 bases, with 11 bases between them. The CDR3 reads CASSLSASGYTF. The CDR3 DNA sequence: TGTGCCAGCAGCCTAAGCGCGAGTGGCTACACCTTC. The full variable domain, rest sourced from reference TRBV5-6 and TRBJ1-2, is DAGVTQSPTHLIKTRGQQVTLRCSPKSGHDTVSWYQQALGQGPQFIFQYYEEEERQRGNFPDRFSGHQFPNYSSELNVNALLLGDSALYLCASSLSASGYTFGSGTRLTVV.

Only a few counts were recorded for this clone. The chain links TRBV6-5 to TRBJ1-2, with 8 bases that match TRBD1. Unmatched junction bases numbered 6, after V lost 4 bases and J lost 8 bases. This CDR3 has 13 amino acids. The germline CDR1 and CDR2 sequences are MNHEY and SVGAGI. The CDR3 sequence is CASSFGQGFGYTF. The CDR3, as DNA: TGTGCCAGCAGTTTCGGACAGGGATTCGGCTACACCTTC.

Details on this clone: In the same sample, other DNA sequences code for this CDR3. The rearrangement joins TRBV5-1 to TRBJ2-1; D is possibly TRBD1 or TRBD2 (5 bases each). Between the trimmed V and J ends, which lost 0 bases and 3 bases, there was a span of 10 bases. Per germline, CDR1 SGHRS and CDR2 YFSETQ. CDR3 length: 15 amino acids. In nucleotides, the CDR3 is TGCGCCAGCAGCTTGGTGGGAGACAGCTACAATGAGCAGTTCTTC. It codes for CASSLVGDSYNEQFF. The variable domain in full, with the rest retrieved from reference TRBV5-1 and TRBJ2-1, is KAGVTQTPRYLIKTRGQQVTLSCSPISGHRSVSWYQQTPGQGLQFLFEYFSETQRNKGNFPGRFSGRQFSNSRSEMNVSTLELGDSALYLCASSLVGDSYNEQFFGPGTRLTVL.

The rearrangement links TRBV5-3 to TRBJ2-5; 8 bases are a match to TRBD2. TRBV5-3 is sorted into the ORF group, with uncertain function. Trimming removed 1 base from V and 5 bases from J; junction bases left unmatched: 19. The CDR3 is 19 residues long. CDR3: CARSLSGRGETQTSETQYF. The CDR3 DNA is TGTGCCAGAAGCTTGTCAGGGCGGGGGGAGACCCAAACCTCGGAGACCCAGTACTTC.

The chain couples TRBV6-6 to TRBJ1-1; D unclear. CDR3 size: 12 residues. Germline values: CDR1 MNHNY, CDR2 SVGAGI (reference sequence). V lost 10 bases to trimming and J lost 1 base, with 10 bases between them. The chain's CDR3 is CATTTANTEAFF. Here the CDR3 DNA reads TGTGCCACTACGACGGCGAACACTGAAGCTTTCTTT.

This clone is a singleton in its sample. The DNA for the CDR3 is TGTGCCAGCAGCGATCCGGGACAGGGTTCCGCTGAAGCTTTCTTT. Translating it yields CASSDPGQGSAEAFF. The rearrangement uses TRBV6-5 and TRBJ1-1, with 9 positions matching TRBD1. This CDR3 spans 15 amino acids. Trimming removed 6 bases from V and 6 bases from J; junction bases left unmatched: 11. Germline V gives CDR1 MNHEY, CDR2 SVGAGI.

Concerning this clone: A clone one base away is much larger, so this may be a read error. The identical CDR3 is also encoded by other nucleotide sequences in the sample. J is TRBJ2-1 and V is TRBV2, with 12 bases that match TRBD2. With V trimmed by 3 bases and J by 6 bases, 6 bases remained unmatched. The CDR3 length is 16 residues. Germline V gene sequence: CDR1 SNHLY, CDR2 FYNNEI. The CDR3 DNA is TGTGCCAGCAGTGAGCTAGCGGGGGGGGACGCCAATGAGCAGTTCTTC. Encoded protein: CASSELAGGDANEQFF.